These 23 T cell receptor beta chains share one sample of origin, sequenced in a study of cytomegalovirus exposure and HLA in healthy donors. The PCR ran on 60 Vbeta and 13 Jbeta primers. Clones were read by immunoSEQ multiplex PCR, and TCRdb kept only the in-frame ones, dropping some. The table shows fewer than 150,000 clones, with 67% occurring only once. The source material was PBMCs. Receptors originate from a young man in good health and CMV-seropositive.

This clone was detected a few times. This sequence joins TRBV6-4 and TRBJ2-5; 10 bases are a match to TRBD2. J gave up 4 bases and V 6 bases, and 8 bases lay outside the gene matches. The CDR3 runs 15 residues. Germline CDR1 MRHNA, CDR2 SNTAGT. The CDR3 spells CASSPEAGGPETQYF. The CDR3, as DNA: TGTGCCAGCAGCCCAGAAGCGGGGGGGCCAGAGACCCAGTACTTC.

The chain carries TRBV28 and TRBJ2-3, with 8 nucleotides matching TRBD1. V shed 6 bases and J 0 bases; nucleotides not matched to a gene: 5. There are 15 residues in the CDR3. Germline CDR1 is MDHEN and CDR2 is SYDVKM. CDR3 region: CASSSGGPSTDTQYF. The DNA of the CDR3 is TGTGCCAGCAGCTCAGGGGGCCCGAGCACAGATACGCAGTATTTT.

This sequence joins TRBV6-5 and TRBJ1-5; perhaps TRBD1 as D (6 bases). The CDR3 sequence is 16 residues long. V was pared by 4 bases and J by 5 bases, with 18 bases between. Per germline, CDR1 MNHEY and CDR2 SVGAGI. CDR3 in amino acids: CASSLPLNRVDQPQHF. In DNA form, the CDR3 reads TGTGCCAGCAGTTTACCCCTGAACAGGGTCGATCAGCCCCAGCATTTT.

The gene calls are TRBV14 and TRBJ2-7; maybe TRBD1 (6 bases). The germline gives CDR1 SGHDN, CDR2 FVKESK. The germline V and J ends were trimmed by 5 bases and 3 bases, with 20 bases remaining between them. This CDR3 has 16 amino acids. The CDR3 nucleotides are TGTGCCAGCAGCAGACTTGGAGAGGCCAGGGGCTACGAGCAGTACTTC. Residues: CASSRLGEARGYEQYF.

The CDR3 DNA is TGTGCCAGTAGTGGCCCTAGCGGGCCGAGCTCCTACAATGAGCAGTTCTTC. It specifies CASSGPSGPSSYNEQFF. The rearrangement uses TRBV19 and TRBJ2-1; 8 nucleotides line up with TRBD2. Germline CDR1 and CDR2: LNHDA and SQIVND (reference sequence). The CDR3 has 17 residues. Unmatched junction bases numbered 9, after V lost 5 bases and J lost 0 bases.

This sequence joins TRBV5-1 and TRBJ2-7, with 10 bases that match TRBD1. This CDR3 has 15 residues. Per the germline V gene, CDR1 is SGHRS and CDR2 is YFSETQ. Trimming took 2 bases from V and 4 from J; bases not matched to a gene: 6. Here the CDR3 DNA reads TGCGCCAGCAGCTTAGGACAGGGGGTTATGTACGAGCAGTACGTC. Its translation is CASSLGQGVMYEQYV.

The chain employs TRBV5-6 and TRBJ1-6; no firm D call. Germline V lookup: CDR1 SGHDT, CDR2 YYEEEE. V lost 5 bases and J lost 5, with 14 bases in between. This CDR3 is 15 amino acids long. The CDR3 region has the DNA TGTGCCAGCAGGTCTTCGGCGGTTGATAATTCACCCCTCCACTTT. Encoded protein: CASRSSAVDNSPLHF.

This chain joins TRBV7-2 and TRBJ1-6; TRBD1 is a possible D gene (5 bases). The germline CDR1 and CDR2 sequences are SGHTA and FQGNSA. This CDR3 contains 14 residues. The V end was cut by 5 bases, the J end by 11 bases, with 16 bases between. The CDR3: CASSPPGPGPPLHF. The DNA for the CDR3 is TGTGCCAGCAGCCCACCCGGGCCAGGGCCACCCCTCCACTTT.

The V gene is TRBV10-1, the J gene TRBJ2-1, with 9 nucleotides matching TRBD2. The CDR3 has 17 amino acids. Germline values: CDR1 WNHNN, CDR2 SYGVQD (reference sequence). Germline trimming cut 0 bases from V and 2 bases from J; bases unmatched to any gene: 5. CDR3: CASSESYGGGAYNEQFF. CDR3 nucleotide sequence: TGCGCCAGCAGTGAGTCTTACGGCGGGGGGGCCTACAATGAGCAGTTCTTC.

The chain couples TRBV2 to TRBJ1-4; D gene uncertain. Trimming took 6 bases from V and 4 from J, leaving 18 bases between them. Germline V CDR1 and CDR2: SNHLY, FYNNEI. The CDR3 is 16 residues long. The DNA of the CDR3 is TGTGCCAGCAGCGGGGTCCCCGTTCCGATTAATGAAAAACTGTTTTTT. Its protein product is CASSGVPVPINEKLFF.

This clone appeared once. CDR3 residues: CASSYQISNQPQHF. The CDR3 DNA follows: TGTGCCAGCAGTTATCAGATTAGCAATCAGCCCCAGCATTTT. V usage is TRBV28 and J usage is TRBJ1-5; D gene uncertain. V was cut by 4 bases and J by 0 bases, with 7 bases left in between. CDR1 and CDR2 (germline): MDHEN, SYDVKM. This CDR3 is 14 amino acids long.

The chain carries TRBV6-6 and TRBJ2-7; D call uncertain. The germline V gene encodes CDR1 MNHNY and CDR2 SVGAGI (reference sequence). Deletions cut 2 bases from V and 3 bases from J, with 5 bases between. The CDR3 sequence is 12 residues long. CDR3: CASSYDNYEQYV. DNA for the CDR3: TGTGCCAGCAGTTACGATAACTACGAGCAGTACGTC.

The chain couples TRBV19 to TRBJ1-1; 7 positions agree with TRBD1. This CDR3 is built from 15 residues. Trimming took 5 bases from V and 4 from J; bases not matched to a gene: 10. Per the germline V gene, CDR1 is LNHDA and CDR2 is SQIVND (reference sequence). The CDR3 is CASSDNRGGSTEAFF. The CDR3 DNA is TGTGCCAGTAGTGACAATCGAGGGGGCAGCACTGAAGCTTTCTTT.

V is TRBV5-4 and J is TRBJ2-1; tentatively, D is TRBD2 (5 bases). V lost 2 bases and J lost 2, with 11 bases in between. Germline loops: CDR1 SGHNT, CDR2 YYREEE (reference sequence). This CDR3 is built from 15 residues. Written as DNA, the CDR3 is TGTGCCAGCAGCTTCCCAGAGGGCACCTACAATGAGCAGTTCTTC. Its protein product is CASSFPEGTYNEQFF.

The V call is TRBV28, the J call TRBJ2-5; 8 nucleotides agree with TRBD2. The CDR3 is 14 amino acids. V gave up 5 bases and J gave up 1 base; unmatched junction bases: 3. Germline V gives CDR1 MDHEN, CDR2 SYDVKM. CDR3 bases: TGTGCCAGCAGTGGGCTAGCGGGCCAAGAGACCCAGTACTTC. Protein product: CASSGLAGQETQYF.

CDR3 amino acids: CASSSTVYGYTF. In DNA, the CDR3 is TGTGCCAGCAGCTCCACAGTTTATGGCTACACCTTC. The chain links TRBV7-2 to TRBJ1-2; D gene unclear. CDR3 size: 12 residues. The V end lost 4 bases, the J end lost 5 bases, and 8 bases lay between the germline ends. In germline, CDR1 is SGHTA, CDR2 FQGNSA.

This clone came up a few times. The rearrangement links TRBV9 to TRBJ1-2, with 7 nucleotides matching TRBD1. CDR3 length equals 16 residues. Germline CDR1 and CDR2: SGDLS and YYNGEE. With 3 bases clipped from V and 4 bases from J, the junction kept 12 bases outside the gene matches. CDR3 region: CASSAMTQGVSYGYTF. CDR3 sequence (DNA): TGTGCCAGCAGCGCAATGACCCAGGGGGTAAGCTATGGCTACACCTTC.

The rearrangement links TRBV6-1 to TRBJ1-5; TRBD1 aligns across 7 bases. The germline V gene encodes CDR1 MNHNS and CDR2 SASEGT. The ends lost 5 bases at V and 4 bases at J; junction bases unmatched: 8. The CDR3 length is 15 residues. The CDR3 nucleotides are TGTGCCAGCAGTAACCGGGACAGAGAAAATCAGCCCCAGCATTTT. Translating it yields CASSNRDRENQPQHF.

This chain joins TRBV19 and TRBJ1-5, with 10 bases aligning to TRBD1. V dropped 5 bases and J dropped 6; count of bases not matched to a gene: 10. Germline V gene sequence: CDR1 LNHDA, CDR2 SQIVND (reference sequence). This CDR3 region has 16 residues. The CDR3 loop is CASSPIPGQGFQPQHF. The CDR3, as DNA: TGTGCCAGTAGTCCCATCCCGGGACAGGGGTTTCAGCCCCAGCATTTT.

The chain has TRBV5-6 and TRBJ1-1, with D possibly being TRBD1 (6 bases). V lost 2 bases and J lost 1, with 12 bases in between. CDR1 and CDR2 (germline): SGHDT, YYEEEE. The CDR3 is 15 amino acids. This CDR3 is CASSFQGRPNTEAFF. The CDR3 region has the DNA TGTGCCAGCAGCTTCCAGGGGAGACCGAACACTGAAGCTTTCTTT.

This rearrangement joins TRBV6-1 to TRBJ1-2; 9 bases map to TRBD1. This CDR3 has 15 amino acids. The germline V gene encodes CDR1 MNHNS and CDR2 SASEGT. The J segment lost 4 bases and the V segment lost 1 base, leaving 4 bases of the junction unmatched. CDR3 nucleotides: TGTGCCAGCAGTGAAGTGGACAGGGGCCCCTATGGCTACACCTTC. This sequence encodes CASSEVDRGPYGYTF.

The CDR3 bases are TGTGCCACCAGCAGAGTTAGGCGGGGGGTCACAGATACGCAGTATTTT. It translates to CATSRVRRGVTDTQYF. V gene TRBV15 combines with J gene TRBJ2-3, with 8 nucleotides matching TRBD2. Per germline, CDR1 LNHNV and CDR2 YYDKDF (reference sequence). Losses at the gene ends were 1 base for V and 2 bases for J; bases not matched to a gene: 5. This CDR3 region has 16 residues.

Here the CDR3 reads CASSVLQTYGYTF. The CDR3 nucleotides are TGTGCCAGCAGCGTATTACAGACCTATGGCTACACCTTC. The rearrangement joins TRBV6-1 to TRBJ1-2; D is uncertain. This CDR3 has 13 amino acids. The germline V and J ends were trimmed by 6 bases and 4 bases, with 12 bases remaining between them. Looked up from germline, CDR1 is MNHNS and CDR2 is SASEGT.